This T cell receptor beta chain was captured in a study of CD8 T cells in ankylosing spondylitis. Regarding the study as a whole: Within peripheral blood, clones linked to disease were CD8+ and relatively rare. Characteristic of ankylosing spondylitis blood, it appeared, was a TCR beta motif comprising about eight highly homologous variants.

Comments on this clonotype: Its specificity is not known.

One entry per CDR3 protein results from TCRdb running MiXCR on the 5' RACE reads. The sample lists under 950,000 distinct CDR3 sequences, about 20% seen once, with about 20% in the top ten. V dropped 8 bases and J dropped 3 bases, with 14 bases sitting between them. CDR1 and CDR2 from the germline V gene are MNHEY and SMNVEV (reference sequence). This CDR3 has 15 amino acids. The V and J genes are TRBV27 and TRBJ1-6; tentative D call: TRBD1 (5 bases). Sequencing was carried out using blood, either unsorted or a sorted T cell fraction (not recorded which). The origin of this receptor is a male donor with ankylosing spondylitis. In DNA form, the CDR3 reads TGTGCCAGCCACATGGGGCTGGGCTATAATTCACCCCTCCACTTT. Translating gives CASHMGLGYNSPLHF.